Below, 29 T cell receptor beta chains from the same sample are listed, as sequenced in a study of cytomegalovirus exposure and HLA in healthy donors. The PCR used 60 Vbeta and 13 Jbeta primers. Clones were sequenced by immunoSEQ multiplex PCR, and TCRdb holds only the in-frame ones, with some missing. This table holds around 140,000 clones, 70% to 80% found once. The material sequenced was PBMCs. The receptor source for this set is a middle-aged woman in good health and CMV-seropositive.

The chain combines TRBV5-1 with TRBJ1-1, with D possibly TRBD1 on 6 matching bases. The V gene's germline CDR1 is SGHRS and CDR2 YFSETQ. The CDR3 runs 15 residues. Trimming shortened V by 4 bases and J by 5 bases, and 18 bases separated the two germline ends. The CDR3, as DNA: TGCGCCAGCAGCCCCACCCCAGGGGTAGTGACTGAAGCTTTCTTT. This encodes CASSPTPGVVTEAFF.

The rearrangement links TRBV11-2 to TRBJ2-6, with D hard to call. This CDR3 spans 12 amino acids. The V end lost 5 bases, the J end lost 4 bases, and 3 bases lay between the germline ends. CDR1 is SGHAT and CDR2 is FQNNGV in the germline V gene. CDR3 DNA sequence: TGTGCCAGCAGCCAGGGGGCCAACGTCCTGACTTTC. It codes for CASSQGANVLTF. The full variable domain, its missing parts supplied by reference TRBV11-2 and TRBJ2-6, is EAGVAQSPRYKIIEKRQSVAFWCNPISGHATLYWYQQILGQGPKLLIQFQNNGVVDDSQLPKDRFSAERLKGVDSTLKIQPAKLEDSAVYLCASSQGANVLTFGAGSRLTVL.

This chain joins TRBV27 and TRBJ2-2, with D possibly TRBD1 on 6 matching bases. The germline V gene has CDR1 MNHEY and CDR2 SMNVEV (reference sequence). The CDR3 loop spans 18 amino acids. Trimming took 0 bases from V and 2 from J, leaving 16 bases between them. CDR3 region: CASSLSSYRVGNTGELFF. The CDR3 DNA reads TGTGCCAGCAGTTTATCGTCCTACAGGGTCGGAAACACCGGGGAGCTGTTTTTT.

The chain has TRBV4-1 and TRBJ2-7; tentatively, D is TRBD2 (5 bases). The CDR3 contains 13 residues. Trimming stripped 3 bases from V and 2 bases from J, with 8 bases between. Germline V gene lookup returns CDR1 MGHRA and CDR2 YSYEKL. The CDR3 loop is CASSQRVPYEQYF. Written as DNA, the CDR3 is TGCGCCAGCAGCCAGCGGGTGCCCTACGAGCAGTACTTC.

V is TRBV5-6 and J is TRBJ1-2; D gene unclear. V was trimmed by 4 bases and J by 1 base, leaving 5 bases between them. The CDR3 spans 12 residues. Germline CDR1 is SGHDT and CDR2 is YYEEEE. This CDR3 reads CASSEGNYGYTF. Written as DNA, the CDR3 is TGTGCCAGCAGCGAGGGTAACTATGGCTACACCTTC.

The sample holds one count of this clone. The chain links TRBV30 to TRBJ1-5; 7 bases align to TRBD1. This CDR3 region has 14 residues. The germline CDR1 and CDR2 sequences are GTSNPN and SVGIG (reference sequence). V trimming: 3 bases; J trimming: 11 bases; junction bases outside the gene matches: 13. This CDR3 reads CAWSVDRASSAQHF. The CDR3 region has the DNA TGTGCCTGGAGCGTCGACAGGGCCTCCTCGGCCCAGCATTTT. The variable domain in full, completed from reference TRBV30 and TRBJ1-5, reads SQTIHQWPATLVQPVGSPLSLECTVEGTSNPNLYWYRQAAGRGLQLLFYSVGIGQISSEVPQNLSASRPQDRQFILSSKKLLLSDSGFYLCAWSVDRASSAQHFGDGTRLSIL.

The chain recombines TRBV5-1 with TRBJ2-7; D not resolved. The CDR3 is 11 residues long. Trimming cost V 1 base and J 6 bases, with 5 bases left between them. CDR1 and CDR2 (germline): SGHRS, YFSETQ. CDR3 region: CASSLLGEQYF. CDR3 DNA: TGCGCCAGCAGCTTGCTAGGCGAGCAGTACTTC.

The chain recombines TRBV27 with TRBJ2-7, with TRBD2 identical over 8 bases. The CDR3 spans 14 residues. V shed 5 bases, J shed 5 bases, and the junction held 8 bases outside the gene matches. CDR1 is MNHEY and CDR2 is SMNVEV in the germline V gene (reference sequence). The CDR3, as DNA: TGTGCCAGCAGTAAGAGACTAGCGACCCACGAGCAGTACTTC. This gives the protein CASSKRLATHEQYF.

This sequence joins TRBV27 and TRBJ2-3; TRBD2 aligns across 11 bases. V shed 7 bases and J 8 bases; nucleotides not matched to a gene: 8. CDR3 size: 14 residues. Per germline, CDR1 MNHEY and CDR2 SMNVEV (reference sequence). DNA for the CDR3: TGTGCCAGCACCGGACTAGCGGGCGAGGCTACGCAGTATTTT. It yields the protein CASTGLAGEATQYF.

The chain links TRBV11-2 to TRBJ2-2, with TRBD2 matching 10 bases. In germline, CDR1 is SGHAT, CDR2 FQNNGV. The CDR3 sequence is 17 residues long. The trim removed 2 bases at V and 6 bases at J, leaving 9 bases unmatched. CDR3 nucleotides: TGTGCCAGCAGCTTACTAGCGGGAGCCGGTATCCCCGGGGAGCTGTTTTTT. Translation: CASSLLAGAGIPGELFF.

The chain has TRBV28 and TRBJ1-5, with D perhaps matching TRBD1 (6 bases). V shed 3 bases and J shed 6 bases, with 12 bases lying between them. Germline CDR1 reads MDHEN; CDR2 reads SYDVKM. The CDR3 totals 14 residues. CDR3: CASSFSLGGQPQHF. CDR3 DNA: TGTGCCAGCAGTTTTAGCCTAGGGGGTCAGCCCCAGCATTTT.

The CDR3, as DNA: TGCGCCAGCACATCGACTAGAACCTACAATGAGCAGTTCTTC. This sequence encodes CASTSTRTYNEQFF. The rearrangement links TRBV5-1 to TRBJ2-1, with D maybe TRBD2 (6 bases). Trimming shortened V by 6 bases and J by 2 bases, and 12 bases separated the two germline ends. Germline lookup yields CDR1 SGHRS and CDR2 YFSETQ. This CDR3 contains 14 residues.

The rearrangement links TRBV6-1 to TRBJ2-6; D possibly corresponds to TRBD1 (5 bases). V lost 1 base and J 0 bases, leaving 10 bases between the germline ends. CDR1 is MNHNS and CDR2 is SASEGT in the germline V gene. The CDR3 spans 17 residues. In DNA, the CDR3 is TGTGCCAGCAGTGAAGGGGTGACAGTCTCTGGGGCCAACGTCCTGACTTTC. This encodes CASSEGVTVSGANVLTF.

The V and J genes are TRBV15 and TRBJ1-4; D unresolved. Trimming removed 2 bases from V and 8 bases from J, with 12 bases in between. The germline CDR1 and CDR2 sequences are LNHNV and YYDKDF (reference sequence). The CDR3 length is 14 residues. CDR3 sequence: CATSRRRGEEKLFF. The CDR3, as DNA: TGTGCCACCAGCAGAAGGCGGGGAGAGGAAAAACTGTTTTTT.

The chain has TRBV10-3 and TRBJ1-5; D remains ambiguous. The CDR3 has 15 residues. Trimming removed 2 bases at V and 5 bases at J, with 13 bases between. Per germline, CDR1 ENHRY and CDR2 SYGVKD. The CDR3 bases are TGTGCCATCAGTGAGGAACCGGGGAAGGATCAGCCCCAGCATTTT. Encoded protein: CAISEEPGKDQPQHF.

V is TRBV18 and J is TRBJ2-7, with 8 bases identical to TRBD2. Unmatched junction bases numbered 7, after V lost 0 bases and J lost 6 bases. This CDR3 comprises 15 residues. Looked up from germline, CDR1 is KGHSH and CDR2 is LQKENI. This chain's CDR3 is CASSPPASGRGEQYF. Here the CDR3 DNA reads TGTGCCAGCTCACCACCGGCGAGCGGGAGAGGCGAGCAGTACTTC. The variable domain in full, with the rest retrieved from reference TRBV18 and TRBJ2-7, is NAGVMQNPRHLVRRRGQEARLRCSPMKGHSHVYWYRQLPEEGLKFMVYLQKENIIDESGMPKERFSAEFPKEGPSILRIQQVVRGDSAAYFCASSPPASGRGEQYFGPGTRLTVT.

V and J are TRBV4-1 and TRBJ2-7; a possible D gene is TRBD1 (5 bases). Trimming took 4 bases from V and 6 from J, leaving 16 bases between them. Germline V gives CDR1 MGHRA, CDR2 YSYEKL. The CDR3 loop spans 14 amino acids. This CDR3 reads CASSPFQGRREQYF. The CDR3 DNA follows: TGCGCCAGCAGCCCTTTCCAGGGTAGGCGCGAGCAGTACTTC.

V and J are TRBV7-2 and TRBJ1-2; possible D gene TRBD1, 5 bases. The CDR3 has 14 amino acids. V was pared by 5 bases and J by 4 bases, with 14 bases between. Germline V gives CDR1 SGHTA, CDR2 FQGNSA. The CDR3 loop is CASSVHGDSYGYTF. The DNA for the CDR3 is TGTGCCAGCAGCGTTCATGGGGACTCCTATGGCTACACCTTC.

V usage is TRBV5-8 and J usage is TRBJ2-7; 10 bases fit TRBD2. Losses at the gene ends were 4 bases for V and 2 bases for J; bases not matched to a gene: 6. From germline, CDR1 is SGHTS and CDR2 YDEGEE. The CDR3 is 15 residues long. The CDR3 is CASSDRTSGAYEQYF. CDR3 nucleotides: TGTGCCAGCAGCGATCGGACTAGCGGTGCCTACGAGCAGTACTTC.

V is TRBV27 and J is TRBJ2-7; 7 bases map to TRBD1. Germline V lookup: CDR1 MNHEY, CDR2 SMNVEV (reference sequence). Trimming took 4 bases from V and 0 from J; bases not matched to a gene: 6. This CDR3 comprises 15 residues. CDR3 sequence reads: CASSWDSLSSYEQYF. CDR3 DNA: TGTGCCAGCAGTTGGGACAGCCTAAGCTCCTACGAGCAGTACTTC.

V and J are TRBV5-1 and TRBJ2-1; a weak D match, TRBD2 (6 bases). The CDR3 runs 14 residues. Germline CDR1 reads SGHRS; CDR2 reads YFSETQ. V lost 5 bases and J 5 bases, leaving 14 bases between the germline ends. The CDR3, as DNA: TGCGCCAGCAGAGCGGGTCCCAGCGACAATGAGCAGTTCTTC. Translation: CASRAGPSDNEQFF.

CDR3 protein: CASSLGVSSGETYEQYF. The CDR3 DNA is TGCGCCAGCAGCCTTGGGGTCAGTAGCGGAGAGACGTACGAGCAGTACTTC. The V call is TRBV5-1, the J call TRBJ2-7; D is perhaps TRBD2 (6 bases). The length of the CDR3 is 17 residues. Per the germline V gene, CDR1 is SGHRS and CDR2 is YFSETQ. V dropped 4 bases and J dropped 4 bases, with 24 bases sitting between them. Based on the CDR3 plus reference TRBV5-1 and TRBJ2-7, the full variable domain is KAGVTQTPRYLIKTRGQQVTLSCSPISGHRSVSWYQQTPGQGLQFLFEYFSETQRNKGNFPGRFSGRQFSNSRSEMNVSTLELGDSALYLCASSLGVSSGETYEQYFGPGTRLTVT.

The V and J genes are TRBV7-9 and TRBJ1-1, with D possibly matching TRBD1 (6 bases). This CDR3 is 15 amino acids long. V was clipped by 1 base and J by 2 bases, with 11 bases between them. Looked up from germline, CDR1 is SEHNR and CDR2 is FQNEAQ (reference sequence). The CDR3 loop reads CASSLGRTANTEAFF. For the CDR3, the DNA is TGTGCCAGCAGCTTAGGGAGGACAGCTAACACTGAAGCTTTCTTT.

A single count supports this clone. J is TRBJ2-7 and V is TRBV11-3; 10 nucleotides match TRBD2. Germline loops: CDR1 SGHNT, CDR2 YENEEA. The CDR3 extends over 18 amino acids. After removal of 5 bases from V and 3 bases from J, the junction contained 16 bases not matched to a gene. CDR3 amino acids: CASSGSGVAGGLLYEQYF. In DNA, the CDR3 is TGTGCCAGCAGCGGATCCGGGGTAGCGGGAGGCCTCCTCTACGAGCAGTACTTC.

The rearrangement uses TRBV5-8 and TRBJ2-1, with 7 bases that match TRBD1. Germline V gene sequence: CDR1 SGHTS, CDR2 YDEGEE. After removal of 2 bases from V and 0 bases from J, the junction contained 2 bases not matched to a gene. The CDR3 is 15 amino acids. CDR3 nucleotides: TGTGCCAGCAGCTTTGGGACAGTCTCCTACAATGAGCAGTTCTTC. Translated: CASSFGTVSYNEQFF. The entire variable domain, with the rest obtained from reference TRBV5-8 and TRBJ2-1, is as follows: EAGVTQSPTHLIKTRGQQATLRCSPISGHTSVYWYQQALGLGLQFLLWYDEGEERNRGNFPPRFSGRQFPNYSSELNVNALELEDSALYLCASSFGTVSYNEQFFGPGTRLTVL.

The rearrangement joins TRBV2 to TRBJ1-1, with a tentative D call TRBD1 (5 bases). The CDR3 is made up of 14 amino acids. Trimming cost V 8 bases and J 4 bases, with 17 bases left between them. Germline lookup yields CDR1 SNHLY and CDR2 FYNNEI. This chain's CDR3 is CASVQGGRSTEAFF. In DNA form, the CDR3 reads TGTGCCAGCGTCCAGGGAGGGCGAAGCACTGAAGCTTTCTTT.

V and J are TRBV10-3 and TRBJ2-2; D perhaps matches TRBD2 (6 bases). Germline V gene data show CDR1 as ENHRY and CDR2 as SYGVKD. The CDR3 runs 14 residues. Between the trimmed V and J ends, which lost 2 bases and 5 bases, there was a span of 9 bases. The chain's CDR3 is CAISESLATGELFF. The CDR3 coding sequence is TGTGCCATCAGTGAGAGTCTAGCGACCGGGGAGCTGTTTTTT.

This clone showed up just once. The rearrangement uses TRBV10-1 and TRBJ2-5; 11 bases match TRBD2. The last part of the DNA fits TRBJ2-7 better; the J call may be wrong. Per the germline V gene, CDR1 is WNHNN and CDR2 is SYGVQD (reference sequence). CDR3 length: 16 residues. The CDR3 nucleotides are TGCGCCAGCAGTGAGTGGTTAGCGGGAGGGCACAGCGAGCAGTACTTC. It specifies CASSEWLAGGHSEQYF.

V usage is TRBV27 and J usage is TRBJ2-3; TRBD2 aligns across 13 bases. Looked up from germline, CDR1 is MNHEY and CDR2 is SMNVEV (reference sequence). With V trimmed by 6 bases and J by 7 bases, 13 bases remained unmatched. The CDR3 is 17 amino acids. This CDR3 is CASRAVGTSGNRNTQYF. CDR3 nucleotides: TGTGCCAGCAGGGCTGTTGGGACTAGCGGGAATCGTAATACGCAGTATTTT.